Sequencing of this TCR beta chain was carried out in a study of regulatory T cells in long-lasting Graves disease. Study-wide results and caveats: The persistent group shared about 2,500 public clonotypes, more than the 950 to 1,000 shared by new patients.

Time point described: newly diagnosed GD, antithyroid drugs for less than 3 months. Extracted PBMC RNA gave rise to the TCR library. Building the TCR beta libraries relied on iRepertoire HTBI primers, and CDR3 regions underwent Arm-PCR. TCRdb re-called the multiplex PCR reads through MiXCR, storing one row per CDR3 protein. The top ten hold over 20% of the sample, which has approximately 210,000 distinct CDR3 sequences, approximately 20% seen once. The V gene's germline CDR1 is SGHTA and CDR2 FQGTGA. V shed 2 bases, J shed 1 base, and the junction held 7 bases outside the gene matches. CDR3 length equals 17 residues. This clonotype was detected many times. Its antigen is not identified.

This chain links TRBV7-3 with TRBJ2-3; 9 nucleotides line up with TRBD2. The sequence was collected from a female donor with Graves disease. The source material was peripheral blood mononuclear cells (PBMCs), sampled at new diagnosis, from a patient treated with antithyroid drugs. The CDR3: CASSLGAGGSGTDTQYF. Here the CDR3 DNA reads TGTGCCAGCAGCTTAGGAGCGGGAGGTTCCGGCACAGATACGCAGTATTTT.